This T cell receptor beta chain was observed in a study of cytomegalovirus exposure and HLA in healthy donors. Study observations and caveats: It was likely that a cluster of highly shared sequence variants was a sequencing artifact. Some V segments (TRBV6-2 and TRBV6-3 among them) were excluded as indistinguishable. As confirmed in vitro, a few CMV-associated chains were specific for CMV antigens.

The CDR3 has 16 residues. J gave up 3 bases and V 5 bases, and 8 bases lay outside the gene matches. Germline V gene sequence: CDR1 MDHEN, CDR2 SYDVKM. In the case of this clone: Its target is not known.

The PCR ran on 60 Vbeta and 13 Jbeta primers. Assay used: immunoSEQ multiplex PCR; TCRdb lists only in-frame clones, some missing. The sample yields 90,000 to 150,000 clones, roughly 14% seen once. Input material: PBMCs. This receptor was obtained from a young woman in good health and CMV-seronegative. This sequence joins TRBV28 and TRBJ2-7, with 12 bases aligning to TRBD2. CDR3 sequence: CASSPSTSGGLYEQYF. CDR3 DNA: TGTGCCAGCAGTCCCTCGACTAGCGGGGGCCTCTACGAGCAGTACTTC. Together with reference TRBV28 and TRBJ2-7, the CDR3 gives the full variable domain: DVKVTQSSRYLVKRTGEKVFLECVQDMDHENMFWYRQDPGLGLRLIYFSYDVKMKEKGDIPEGYSVSREKKERFSLILESASTNQTSMYLCASSPSTSGGLYEQYFGPGTRLTVT.